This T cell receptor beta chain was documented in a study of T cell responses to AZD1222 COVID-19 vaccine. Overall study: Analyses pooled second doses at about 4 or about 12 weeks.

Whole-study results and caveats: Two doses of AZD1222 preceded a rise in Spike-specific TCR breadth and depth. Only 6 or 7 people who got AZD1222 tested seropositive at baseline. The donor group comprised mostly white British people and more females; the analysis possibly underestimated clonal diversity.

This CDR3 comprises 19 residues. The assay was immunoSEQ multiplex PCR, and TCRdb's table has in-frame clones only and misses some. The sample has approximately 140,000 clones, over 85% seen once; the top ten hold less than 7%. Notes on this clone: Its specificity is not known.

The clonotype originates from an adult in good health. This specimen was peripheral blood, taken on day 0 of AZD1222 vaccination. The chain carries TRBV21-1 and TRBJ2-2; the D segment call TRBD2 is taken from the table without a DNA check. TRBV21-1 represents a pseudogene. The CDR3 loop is CASSKGGTSATGRDGELFF. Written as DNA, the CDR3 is TGTGCCAGCAGCAAAGGGGGGACTAGCGCCACCGGACGGGACGGGGAGCTGTTTTTT.